One sample yielded the 3 T cell receptor beta chains listed below, sequenced in a study of cytomegalovirus exposure and HLA in healthy donors. Researchers ran the PCR with 60 Vbeta and 13 Jbeta primers. The protocol was immunoSEQ multiplex PCR, while the TCRdb copy is restricted to in-frame clones and leaves out a portion. The sample shows approximately 90,000 clones, about 80% of them seen only once. The sample consisted of PBMCs. The receptors originated from a male donor in good health and CMV-seronegative.

This chain links TRBV28 with TRBJ2-2; the match to TRBD1 covers 8 bases. This CDR3 contains 15 residues. Germline V gene sequence: CDR1 MDHEN, CDR2 SYDVKM. With 8 bases clipped from V and 0 bases from J, the junction kept 5 bases outside the gene matches. As DNA, the CDR3 is TGTGCCAGCCGACTGGACAGGGCGAACACCGGGGAGCTGTTTTTT. Protein: CASRLDRANTGELFF.

The V gene is TRBV5-1, the J gene TRBJ2-5, with D possibly being TRBD1 (6 bases). Germline V gene sequence: CDR1 SGHRS, CDR2 YFSETQ. V lost 2 bases to trimming and J lost 5 bases, with 13 bases between them. The CDR3 length is 14 residues. CDR3 protein: CASSFGTNRETQYF. The CDR3 DNA follows: TGCGCCAGCAGCTTCGGGACAAATCGGGAGACCCAGTACTTC.

The chain carries TRBV5-4 and TRBJ2-7; unclear D gene. Germline V gives CDR1 SGHNT, CDR2 YYREEE (reference sequence). The CDR3 spans 14 residues. Trimming took off 1 base at V and 2 bases at J, with 10 bases between the two ends. CDR3 sequence reads: CASSLYLSTYEQYF. The CDR3 DNA follows: TGTGCCAGCAGCTTGTATCTCAGTACCTACGAGCAGTACTTC.